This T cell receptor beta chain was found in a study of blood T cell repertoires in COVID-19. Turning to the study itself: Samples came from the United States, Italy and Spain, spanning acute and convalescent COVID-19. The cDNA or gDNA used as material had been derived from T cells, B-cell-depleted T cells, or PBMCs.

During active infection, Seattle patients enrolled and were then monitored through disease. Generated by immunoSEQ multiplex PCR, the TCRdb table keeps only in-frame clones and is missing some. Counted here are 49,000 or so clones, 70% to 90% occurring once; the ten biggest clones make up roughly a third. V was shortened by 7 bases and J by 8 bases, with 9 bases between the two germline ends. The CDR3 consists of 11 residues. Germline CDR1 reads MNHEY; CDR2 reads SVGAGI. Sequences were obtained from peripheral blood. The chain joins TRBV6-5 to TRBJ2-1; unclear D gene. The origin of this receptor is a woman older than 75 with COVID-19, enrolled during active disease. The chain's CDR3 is CASTIQDEQFF. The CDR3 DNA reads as TGTGCCAGCACCATCCAGGATGAGCAGTTCTTC.